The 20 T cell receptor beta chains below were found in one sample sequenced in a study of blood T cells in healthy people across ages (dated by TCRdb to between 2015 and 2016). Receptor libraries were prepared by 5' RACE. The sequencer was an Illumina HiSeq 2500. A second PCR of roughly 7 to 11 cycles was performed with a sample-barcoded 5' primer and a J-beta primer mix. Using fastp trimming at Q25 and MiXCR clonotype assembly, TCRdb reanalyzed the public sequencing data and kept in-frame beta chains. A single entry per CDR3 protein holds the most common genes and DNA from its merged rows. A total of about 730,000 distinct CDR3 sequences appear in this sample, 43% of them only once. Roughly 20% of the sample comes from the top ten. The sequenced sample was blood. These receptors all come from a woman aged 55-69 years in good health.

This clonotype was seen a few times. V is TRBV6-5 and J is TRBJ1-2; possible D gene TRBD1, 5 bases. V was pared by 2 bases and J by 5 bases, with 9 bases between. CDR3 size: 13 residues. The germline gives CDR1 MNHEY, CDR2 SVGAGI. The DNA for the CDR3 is TGTGCCAGCAGTTACGGGGCACCTTATGGCTACACCTTC. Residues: CASSYGAPYGYTF.

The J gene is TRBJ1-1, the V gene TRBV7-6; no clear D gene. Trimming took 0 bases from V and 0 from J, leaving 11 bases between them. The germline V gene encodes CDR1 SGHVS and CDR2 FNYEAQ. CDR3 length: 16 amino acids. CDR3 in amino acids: CASSLASSSLNTEAFF. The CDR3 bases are TGTGCCAGCAGCTTAGCCAGTTCTTCCCTGAACACTGAAGCTTTCTTT. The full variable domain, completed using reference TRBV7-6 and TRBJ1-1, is GAGVSQSPRYKVTKRGQDVALRCDPISGHVSLYWYRQALGQGPEFLTYFNYEAQQDKSGLPNDRFSAERPEGSISTLTIQRTEQRDSAMYRCASSLASSSLNTEAFFGQGTRLTVV.

CDR3 DNA: TGTGCCAGCAGTTTATTTCTTGGCTCCTACAATGAGCAGTTCTTC. Amino acids: CASSLFLGSYNEQFF. This chain uses TRBV28 with TRBJ2-1; D uncertain. V lost 1 base and J 0 bases, leaving 7 bases between the germline ends. This CDR3 has 15 residues. Germline CDR1 MDHEN, CDR2 SYDVKM.

The CDR3 DNA reads as TGTGCCAGCAGCTTAGAAGGACTAGCGGGGGGAAGCTCCTACAATGAGCAGTTCTTC. Translating it yields CASSLEGLAGGSSYNEQFF. The V call is TRBV7-9, the J call TRBJ2-1, with 14 bases fitting TRBD2. The trim removed 1 base at V and 0 bases at J, leaving 5 bases unmatched. Germline loops: CDR1 SEHNR, CDR2 FQNEAQ (reference sequence). This CDR3 spans 19 amino acids.

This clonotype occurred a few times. The CDR3 protein is CASSPRAGELDTQYF. The CDR3 DNA sequence: TGTGCCAGCAGCCCAAGGGCCGGGGAATTGGATACGCAGTATTTT. The V and J genes are TRBV7-2 and TRBJ2-3; D might be TRBD2 (5 bases). Looked up from germline, CDR1 is SGHTA and CDR2 is FQGNSA. The V gene lost 5 bases and the J gene lost 6 bases, with 18 bases spanning the gap. This CDR3 spans 15 amino acids.

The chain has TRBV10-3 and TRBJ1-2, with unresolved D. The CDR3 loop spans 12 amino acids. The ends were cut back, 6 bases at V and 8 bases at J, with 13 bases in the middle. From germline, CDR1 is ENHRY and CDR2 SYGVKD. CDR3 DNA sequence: TGTGCCATCAGCGAGGAACGGGGAGGCTACACCTTC. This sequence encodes CAISEERGGYTF.

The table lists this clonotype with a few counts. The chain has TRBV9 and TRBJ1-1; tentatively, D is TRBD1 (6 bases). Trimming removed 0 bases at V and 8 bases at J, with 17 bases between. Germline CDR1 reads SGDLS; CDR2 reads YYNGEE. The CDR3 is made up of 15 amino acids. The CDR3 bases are TGTGCCAGCAGCGTAGCTAGAGAGGGGGTCTCGGAAGCTTTCTTT. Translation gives CASSVAREGVSEAFF.

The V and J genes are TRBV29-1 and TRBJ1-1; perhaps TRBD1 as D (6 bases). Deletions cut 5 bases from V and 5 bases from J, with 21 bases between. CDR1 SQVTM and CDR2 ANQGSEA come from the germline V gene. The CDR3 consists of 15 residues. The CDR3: CSVRTSGEGGTEAFF. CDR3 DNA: TGCAGCGTTCGCACCTCGGGGGAGGGGGGAACTGAAGCTTTCTTT.

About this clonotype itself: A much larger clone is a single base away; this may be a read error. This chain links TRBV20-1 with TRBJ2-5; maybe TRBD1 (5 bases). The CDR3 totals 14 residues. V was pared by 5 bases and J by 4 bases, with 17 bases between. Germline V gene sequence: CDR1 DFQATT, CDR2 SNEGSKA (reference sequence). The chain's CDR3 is CSAGPDIWGETQYF. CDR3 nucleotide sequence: TGCAGTGCTGGTCCGGACATTTGGGGAGAGACCCAGTACTTC.

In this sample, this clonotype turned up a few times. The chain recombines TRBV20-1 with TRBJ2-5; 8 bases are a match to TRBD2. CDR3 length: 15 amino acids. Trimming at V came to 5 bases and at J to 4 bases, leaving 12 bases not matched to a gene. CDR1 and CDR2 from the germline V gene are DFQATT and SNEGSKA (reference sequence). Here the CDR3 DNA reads TGCAGTGCTGGAAACGGGGGCGGGAGGAGAGAGACCCAGTACTTC. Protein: CSAGNGGGRRETQYF.

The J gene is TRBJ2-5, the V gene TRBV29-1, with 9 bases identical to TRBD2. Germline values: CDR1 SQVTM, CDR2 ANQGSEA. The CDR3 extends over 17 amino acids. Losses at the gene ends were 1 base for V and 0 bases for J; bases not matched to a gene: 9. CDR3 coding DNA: TGCAGCGTTGAAGCAGGCGGGAGCGGGGGGTACCAAGAGACCCAGTACTTC. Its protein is CSVEAGGSGGYQETQYF.

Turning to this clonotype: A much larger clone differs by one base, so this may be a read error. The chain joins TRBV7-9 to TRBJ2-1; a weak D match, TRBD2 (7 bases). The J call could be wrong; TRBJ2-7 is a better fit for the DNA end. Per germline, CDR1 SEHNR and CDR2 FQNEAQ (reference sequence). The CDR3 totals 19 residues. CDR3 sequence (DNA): TGTGCCAGCAGGCCCAAGGACTACCAAAGGGGGGGTAACCACAATGAGCAGTACTTC. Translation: CASRPKDYQRGGNHNEQYF.

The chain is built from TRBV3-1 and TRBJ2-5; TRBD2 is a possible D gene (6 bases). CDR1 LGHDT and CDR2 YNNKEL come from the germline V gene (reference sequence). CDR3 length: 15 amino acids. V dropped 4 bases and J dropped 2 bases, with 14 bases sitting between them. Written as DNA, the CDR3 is TGTGCCAGCAGCCCTAATAGCGGAGCTCAAGAGACCCAGTACTTC. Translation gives CASSPNSGAQETQYF.

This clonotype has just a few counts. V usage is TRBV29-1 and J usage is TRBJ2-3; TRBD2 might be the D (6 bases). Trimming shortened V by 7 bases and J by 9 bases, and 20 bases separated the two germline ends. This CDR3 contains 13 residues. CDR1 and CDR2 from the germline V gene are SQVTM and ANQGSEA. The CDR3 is CSAIRGLLWTQYF. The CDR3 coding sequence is TGCAGCGCAATCCGGGGACTCCTATGGACGCAGTATTTT.

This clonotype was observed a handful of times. In DNA form, the CDR3 reads TGTGCCAGCAGTGAGAACCTAGGGAAGGGTAACGAAGAGCAGTACTTC. Protein product: CASSENLGKGNEEQYF. The chain recombines TRBV2 with TRBJ2-5; the D is unclear. The CDR3 extends over 16 amino acids. V was clipped by 3 bases and J by 11 bases, with 25 bases between them. Germline V gene sequence: CDR1 SNHLY, CDR2 FYNNEI.

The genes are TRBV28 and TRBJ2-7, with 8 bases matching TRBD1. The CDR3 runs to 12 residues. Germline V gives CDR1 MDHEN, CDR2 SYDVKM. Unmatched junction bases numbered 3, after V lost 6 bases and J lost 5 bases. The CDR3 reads CASRDRVDEQYF. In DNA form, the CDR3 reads TGTGCCAGCAGGGACAGGGTCGACGAGCAGTACTTC.

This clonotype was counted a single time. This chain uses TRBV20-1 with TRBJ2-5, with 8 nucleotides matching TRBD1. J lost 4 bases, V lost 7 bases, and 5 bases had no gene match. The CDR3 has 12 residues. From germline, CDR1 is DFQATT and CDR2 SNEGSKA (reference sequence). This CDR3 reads CSVADRVETQYF. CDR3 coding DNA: TGCAGTGTAGCGGACAGGGTAGAGACCCAGTACTTC.

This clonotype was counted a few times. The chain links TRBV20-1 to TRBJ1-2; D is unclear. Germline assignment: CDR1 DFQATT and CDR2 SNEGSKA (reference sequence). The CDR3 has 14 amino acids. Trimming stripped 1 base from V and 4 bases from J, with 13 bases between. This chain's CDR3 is CSARAGGSGYGYTF. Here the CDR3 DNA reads TGCAGTGCTAGAGCTGGAGGGTCTGGCTATGGCTACACCTTC.

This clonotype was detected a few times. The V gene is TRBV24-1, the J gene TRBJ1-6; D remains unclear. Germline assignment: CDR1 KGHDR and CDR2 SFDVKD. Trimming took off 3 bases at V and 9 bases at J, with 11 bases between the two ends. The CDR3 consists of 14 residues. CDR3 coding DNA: TGTGCCACCAGTGATCTCCGACAAGGTTCACCCCTCCACTTT. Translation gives CATSDLRQGSPLHF.

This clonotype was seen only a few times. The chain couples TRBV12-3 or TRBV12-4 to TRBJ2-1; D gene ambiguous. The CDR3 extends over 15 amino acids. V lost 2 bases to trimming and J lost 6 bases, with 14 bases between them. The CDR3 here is CASSLPTAGPNEQFF. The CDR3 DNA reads TGTGCCAGCAGTTTACCGACGGCAGGTCCCAATGAGCAGTTCTTC.